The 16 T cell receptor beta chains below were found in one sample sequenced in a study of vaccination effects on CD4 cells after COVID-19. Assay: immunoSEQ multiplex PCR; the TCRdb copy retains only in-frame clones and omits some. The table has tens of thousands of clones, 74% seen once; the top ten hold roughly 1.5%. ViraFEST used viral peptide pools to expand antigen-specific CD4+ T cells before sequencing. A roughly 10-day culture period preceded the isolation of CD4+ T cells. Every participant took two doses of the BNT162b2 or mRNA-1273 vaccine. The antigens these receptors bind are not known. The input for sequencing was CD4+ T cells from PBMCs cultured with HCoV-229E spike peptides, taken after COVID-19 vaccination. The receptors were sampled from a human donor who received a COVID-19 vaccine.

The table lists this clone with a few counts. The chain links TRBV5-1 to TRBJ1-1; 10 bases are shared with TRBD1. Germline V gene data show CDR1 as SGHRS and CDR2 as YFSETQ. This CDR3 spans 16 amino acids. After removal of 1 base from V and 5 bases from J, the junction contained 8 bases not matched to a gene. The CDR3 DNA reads TGCGCCAGCAGCTTGCAGACAGGGGGCGCGGGGACTGAAGCTTTCTTT. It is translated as CASSLQTGGAGTEAFF.

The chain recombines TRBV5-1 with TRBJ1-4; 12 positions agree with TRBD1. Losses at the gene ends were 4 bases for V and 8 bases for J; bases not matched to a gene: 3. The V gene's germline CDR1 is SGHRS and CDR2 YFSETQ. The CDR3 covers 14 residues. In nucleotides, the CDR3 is TGCGCCAGCAGCCCGGGACAGGGGGCAGAAAAACTGTTTTTT. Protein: CASSPGQGAEKLFF.

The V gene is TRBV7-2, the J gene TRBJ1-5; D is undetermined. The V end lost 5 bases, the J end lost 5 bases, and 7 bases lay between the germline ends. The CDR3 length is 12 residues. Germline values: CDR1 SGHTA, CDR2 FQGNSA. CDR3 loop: CASSPRDQPQHF. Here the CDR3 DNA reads TGTGCCAGCAGCCCCAGAGATCAGCCCCAGCATTTT.

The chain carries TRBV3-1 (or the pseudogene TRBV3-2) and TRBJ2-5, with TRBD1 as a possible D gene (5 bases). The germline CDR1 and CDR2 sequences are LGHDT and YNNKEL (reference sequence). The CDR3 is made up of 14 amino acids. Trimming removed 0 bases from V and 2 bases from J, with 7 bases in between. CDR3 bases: TGTGCCAGCAGCCAAGACAGGGTTCAAGAGACCCAGTACTTC. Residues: CASSQDRVQETQYF.

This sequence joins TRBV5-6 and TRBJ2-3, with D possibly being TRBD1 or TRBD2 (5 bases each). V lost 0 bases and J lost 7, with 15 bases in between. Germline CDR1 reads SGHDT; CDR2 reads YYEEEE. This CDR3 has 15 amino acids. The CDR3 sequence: CASSLGSLRGHTQYF. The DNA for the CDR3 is TGTGCCAGCAGCTTGGGCAGTTTAAGGGGACATACGCAGTATTTT.

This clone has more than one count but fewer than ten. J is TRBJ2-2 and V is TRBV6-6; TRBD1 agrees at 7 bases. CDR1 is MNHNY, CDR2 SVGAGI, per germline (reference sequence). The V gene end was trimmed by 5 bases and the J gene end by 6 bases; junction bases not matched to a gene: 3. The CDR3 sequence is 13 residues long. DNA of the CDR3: TGTGCCAGCAGTAACAGGGGATCCGGGGAGCTGTTTTTT. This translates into CASSNRGSGELFF.

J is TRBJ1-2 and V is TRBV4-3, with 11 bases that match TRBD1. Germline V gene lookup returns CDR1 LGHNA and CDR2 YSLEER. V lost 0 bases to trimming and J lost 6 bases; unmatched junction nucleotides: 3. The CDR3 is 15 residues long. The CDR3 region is CASSQEDRGRDGYTF. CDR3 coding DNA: TGCGCCAGCAGCCAAGAGGACAGGGGGCGCGATGGCTACACCTTC.

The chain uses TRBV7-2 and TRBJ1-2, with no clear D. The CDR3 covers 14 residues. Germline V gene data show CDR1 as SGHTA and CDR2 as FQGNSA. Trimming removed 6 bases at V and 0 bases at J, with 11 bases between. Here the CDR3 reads CASSSRFTNYGYTF. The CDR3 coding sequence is TGTGCCAGCAGTTCGAGGTTCACTAACTATGGCTACACCTTC.

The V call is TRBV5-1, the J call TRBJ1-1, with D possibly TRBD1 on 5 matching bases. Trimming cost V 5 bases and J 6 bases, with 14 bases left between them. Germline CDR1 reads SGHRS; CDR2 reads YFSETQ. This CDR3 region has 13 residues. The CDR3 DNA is TGCGCCAGCAGAGCAGGGATTAGTGCTGAAGCTTTCTTT. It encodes CASRAGISAEAFF.

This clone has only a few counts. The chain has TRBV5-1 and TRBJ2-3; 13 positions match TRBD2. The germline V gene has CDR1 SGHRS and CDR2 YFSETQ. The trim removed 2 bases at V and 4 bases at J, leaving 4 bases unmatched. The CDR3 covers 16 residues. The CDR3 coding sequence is TGCGCCAGCAGCTTACGGACTAGCGGGGGCCCAGATACGCAGTATTTT. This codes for CASSLRTSGGPDTQYF.

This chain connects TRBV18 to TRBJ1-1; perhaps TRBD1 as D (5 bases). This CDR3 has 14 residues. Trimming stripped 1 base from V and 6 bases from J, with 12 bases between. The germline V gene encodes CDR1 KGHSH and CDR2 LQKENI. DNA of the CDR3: TGTGCCAGCTCACCACTCGGGGGGGACGCTGAAGCTTTCTTT. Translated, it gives CASSPLGGDAEAFF.

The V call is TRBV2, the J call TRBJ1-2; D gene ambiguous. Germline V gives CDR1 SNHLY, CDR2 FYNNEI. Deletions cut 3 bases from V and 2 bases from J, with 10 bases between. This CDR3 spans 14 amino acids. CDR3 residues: CASSEGRINYGYTF. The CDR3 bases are TGTGCCAGCAGTGAGGGCAGAATAAACTATGGCTACACCTTC.

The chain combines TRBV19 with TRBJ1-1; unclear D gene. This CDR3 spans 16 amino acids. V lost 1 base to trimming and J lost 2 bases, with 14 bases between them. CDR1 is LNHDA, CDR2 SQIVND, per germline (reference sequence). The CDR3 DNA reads TGTGCCAGTAGTATAGTCGCCAGGAGGGATAACACTGAAGCTTTCTTT. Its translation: CASSIVARRDNTEAFF.

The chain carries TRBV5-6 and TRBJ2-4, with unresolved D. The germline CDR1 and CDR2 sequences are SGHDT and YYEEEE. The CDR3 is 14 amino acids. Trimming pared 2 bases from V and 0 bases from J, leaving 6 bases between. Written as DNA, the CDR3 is TGTGCCAGCAGCTTCGGTATAGCCAAAAACATTCAGTACTTC. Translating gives CASSFGIAKNIQYF.

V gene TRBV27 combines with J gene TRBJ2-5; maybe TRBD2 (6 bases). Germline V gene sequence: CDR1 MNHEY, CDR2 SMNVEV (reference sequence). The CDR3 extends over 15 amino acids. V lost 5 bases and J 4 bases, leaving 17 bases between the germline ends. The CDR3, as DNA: TGTGCCAGCAGTCCCCTTTCTAGCGTTGGAGAGACCCAGTACTTC. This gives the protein CASSPLSSVGETQYF.

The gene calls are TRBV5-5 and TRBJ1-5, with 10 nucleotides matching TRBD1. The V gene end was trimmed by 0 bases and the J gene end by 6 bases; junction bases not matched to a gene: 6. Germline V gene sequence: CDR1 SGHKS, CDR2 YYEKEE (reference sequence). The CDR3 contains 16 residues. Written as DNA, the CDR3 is TGTGCCAGCAGCTTGGCGGACAGGGGGGACGGTCAGCCCCAGCATTTT. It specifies CASSLADRGDGQPQHF.